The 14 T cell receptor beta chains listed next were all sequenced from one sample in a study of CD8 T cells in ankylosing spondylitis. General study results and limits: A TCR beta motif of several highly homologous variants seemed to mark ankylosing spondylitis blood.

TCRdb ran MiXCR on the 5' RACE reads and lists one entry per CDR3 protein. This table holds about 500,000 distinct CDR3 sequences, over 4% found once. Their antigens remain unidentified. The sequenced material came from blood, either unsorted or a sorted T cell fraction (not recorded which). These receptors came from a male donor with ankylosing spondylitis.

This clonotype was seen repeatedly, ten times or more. This CDR3 reads CSAILLAGETQYF. CDR3 in DNA: TGCAGTGCTATCTTACTAGCAGGGGAGACCCAGTACTTC. The chain recombines TRBV20-1 with TRBJ2-5; tentatively, D is TRBD2 (6 bases). Per the germline V gene, CDR1 is DFQATT and CDR2 is SNEGSKA (reference sequence). The CDR3 has 13 amino acids. V lost 4 bases and J lost 5, with 14 bases in between.

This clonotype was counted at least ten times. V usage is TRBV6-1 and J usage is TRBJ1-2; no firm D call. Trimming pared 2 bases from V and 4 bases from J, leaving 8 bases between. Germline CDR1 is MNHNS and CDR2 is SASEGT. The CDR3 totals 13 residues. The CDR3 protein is CASSETAFYGYTF. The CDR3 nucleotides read TGTGCCAGCAGTGAAACAGCCTTCTATGGCTACACCTTC.

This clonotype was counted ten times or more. CDR3 residues: CASSEYKADTQYF. CDR3 DNA sequence: TGTGCCAGCAGTGAATATAAGGCAGATACGCAGTATTTT. The V and J genes are TRBV25-1 and TRBJ2-3; D remains unclear. The CDR3 length is 13 residues. Trimming shortened V by 0 bases and J by 4 bases, and 5 bases separated the two germline ends. Germline V gene data show CDR1 as MGHDK and CDR2 as SYGVNS. The whole variable domain, remainder taken from reference TRBV25-1 and TRBJ2-3, is EADIYQTPRYLVIGTGKKITLECSQTMGHDKMYWYQQDPGMELHLIHYSYGVNSTEKGDLSSESTVSRIRTEHFPLTLESARPSHTSQYLCASSEYKADTQYFGPGTRLTVL.

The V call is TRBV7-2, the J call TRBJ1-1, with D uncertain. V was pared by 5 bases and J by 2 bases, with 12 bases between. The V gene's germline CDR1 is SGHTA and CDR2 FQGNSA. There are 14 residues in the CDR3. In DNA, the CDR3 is TGTGCCAGCAGCCCCGGGTTAGCTAACACTGAAGCTTTCTTT. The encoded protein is CASSPGLANTEAFF.

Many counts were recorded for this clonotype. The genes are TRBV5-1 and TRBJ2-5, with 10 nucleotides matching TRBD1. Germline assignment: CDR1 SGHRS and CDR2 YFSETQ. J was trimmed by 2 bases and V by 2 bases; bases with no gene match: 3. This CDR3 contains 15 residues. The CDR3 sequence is CASSFQGQGQETQYF. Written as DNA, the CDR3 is TGCGCCAGCAGCTTCCAGGGACAGGGGCAAGAGACCCAGTACTTC.

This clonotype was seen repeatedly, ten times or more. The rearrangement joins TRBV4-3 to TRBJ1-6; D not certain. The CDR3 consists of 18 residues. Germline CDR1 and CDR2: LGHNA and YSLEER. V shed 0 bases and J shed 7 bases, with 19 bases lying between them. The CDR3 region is CASSQDWVTGSSNSPLHF. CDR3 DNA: TGCGCCAGCAGCCAAGACTGGGTAACCGGGTCCTCGAATTCACCCCTCCACTTT.

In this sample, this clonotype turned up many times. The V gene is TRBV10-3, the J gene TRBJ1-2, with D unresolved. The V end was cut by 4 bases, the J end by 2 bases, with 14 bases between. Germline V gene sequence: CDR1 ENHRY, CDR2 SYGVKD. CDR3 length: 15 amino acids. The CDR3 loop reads CAISVRETLNYGYTF. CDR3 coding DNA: TGTGCCATCAGTGTAAGGGAGACCCTAAACTATGGCTACACCTTC.

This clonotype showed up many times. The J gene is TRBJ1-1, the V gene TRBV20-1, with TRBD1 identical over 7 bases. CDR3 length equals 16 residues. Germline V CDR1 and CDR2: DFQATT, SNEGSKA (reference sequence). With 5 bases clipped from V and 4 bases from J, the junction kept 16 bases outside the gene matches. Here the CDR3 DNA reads TGCAGTGCTCGTAGACAGGGACCCCCCTGGGGCACTGAAGCTTTCTTT. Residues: CSARRQGPPWGTEAFF.

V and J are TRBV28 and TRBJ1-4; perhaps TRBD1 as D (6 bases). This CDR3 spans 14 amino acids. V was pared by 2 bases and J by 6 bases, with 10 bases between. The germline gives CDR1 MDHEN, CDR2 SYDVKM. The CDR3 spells CASSLKGGYEKLFF. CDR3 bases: TGTGCCAGCAGTTTAAAGGGGGGTTATGAAAAACTGTTTTTT.

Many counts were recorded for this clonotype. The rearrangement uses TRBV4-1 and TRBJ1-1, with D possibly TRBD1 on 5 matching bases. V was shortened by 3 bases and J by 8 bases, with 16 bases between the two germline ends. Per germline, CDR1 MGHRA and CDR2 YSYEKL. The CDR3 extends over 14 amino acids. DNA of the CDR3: TGCGCCAGCAGCCATCCTCGGAAGGGGAACGAAGCTTTCTTT. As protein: CASSHPRKGNEAFF.

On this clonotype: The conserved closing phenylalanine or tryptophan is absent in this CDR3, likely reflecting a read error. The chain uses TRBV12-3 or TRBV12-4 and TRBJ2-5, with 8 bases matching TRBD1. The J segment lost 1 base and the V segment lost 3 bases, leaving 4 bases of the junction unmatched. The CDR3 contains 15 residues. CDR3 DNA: TGTGCCAGCAGTTTTGGGGACAGGCGCCAAGAGACCCAGTACCTC. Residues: CASSFGDRRQETQYL.

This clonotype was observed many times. The CDR3: CASSLSGLRGTEAFF. DNA for the CDR3: TGTGCCAGCAGTTTAAGTGGACTCAGAGGTACTGAAGCTTTCTTT. J is TRBJ1-1 and V is TRBV28; D is undetermined. This CDR3 is 15 amino acids long. Trimming pared 2 bases from V and 5 bases from J, leaving 15 bases between. CDR1 and CDR2 from the germline V gene are MDHEN and SYDVKM.

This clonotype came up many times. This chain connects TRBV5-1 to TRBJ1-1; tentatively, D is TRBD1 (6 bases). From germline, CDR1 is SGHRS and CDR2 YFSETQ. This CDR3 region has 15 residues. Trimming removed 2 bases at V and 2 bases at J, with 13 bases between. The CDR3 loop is CASSFQSGVNTEAFF. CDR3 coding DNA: TGCGCCAGCAGCTTTCAATCAGGGGTTAACACTGAAGCTTTCTTT. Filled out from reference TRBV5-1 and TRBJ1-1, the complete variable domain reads KAGVTQTPRYLIKTRGQQVTLSCSPISGHRSVSWYQQTPGQGLQFLFEYFSETQRNKGNFPGRFSGRQFSNSRSEMNVSTLELGDSALYLCASSFQSGVNTEAFFGQGTRLTVV.

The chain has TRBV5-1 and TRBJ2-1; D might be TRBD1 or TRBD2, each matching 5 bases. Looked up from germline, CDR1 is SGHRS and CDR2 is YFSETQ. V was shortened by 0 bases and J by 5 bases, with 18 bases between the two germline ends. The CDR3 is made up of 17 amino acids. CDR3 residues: CASSLVSGSVRDNEQFF. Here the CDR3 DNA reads TGCGCCAGCAGCTTGGTTTCAGGGTCCGTGCGGGACAATGAGCAGTTCTTC.